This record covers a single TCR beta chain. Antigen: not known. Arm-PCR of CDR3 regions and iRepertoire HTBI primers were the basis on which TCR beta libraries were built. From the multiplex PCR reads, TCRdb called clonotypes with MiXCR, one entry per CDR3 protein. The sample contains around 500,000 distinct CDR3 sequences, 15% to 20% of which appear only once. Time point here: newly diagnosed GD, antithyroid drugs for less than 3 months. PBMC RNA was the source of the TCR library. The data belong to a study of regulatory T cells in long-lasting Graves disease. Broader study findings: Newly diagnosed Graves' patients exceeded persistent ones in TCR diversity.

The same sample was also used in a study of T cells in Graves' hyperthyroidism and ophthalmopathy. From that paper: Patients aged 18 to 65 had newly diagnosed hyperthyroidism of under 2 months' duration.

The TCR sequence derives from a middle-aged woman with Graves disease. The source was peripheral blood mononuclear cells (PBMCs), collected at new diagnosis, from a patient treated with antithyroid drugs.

The CDR3 DNA reads as TGTGCCACCGGCCCGAACTACAATGAGCAGTTCTTC. It translates to CATGPNYNEQFF. The chain joins TRBV15 to TRBJ2-1; no clear D. This CDR3 has 12 amino acids. Germline CDR1 LNHNV, CDR2 YYDKDF (reference sequence). Between the trimmed V and J ends, which lost 8 bases and 3 bases, there was a span of 8 bases.